This T cell receptor (beta chain) was profiled in a study of cytomegalovirus exposure and HLA in healthy donors. This CDR3 region has 16 residues. Germline loops: CDR1 SGHRS, CDR2 YFSETQ. V shed 4 bases and J 0 bases; nucleotides not matched to a gene: 4. Primers for the PCR totalled 60 Vbeta and 13 Jbeta. Here immunoSEQ multiplex PCR was the method, and the copy in TCRdb shows in-frame clones only, minus some. The sample has 200,000 to 250,000 clones; around 80% are singletons. Sequencing was carried out using PBMCs. This receptor was obtained from a woman aged 60 to 75 in good health and CMV-seropositive. V gene TRBV5-1 combines with J gene TRBJ2-2, with 9 nucleotides matching TRBD1. CDR3 sequence reads: CASSLTGGANTGELFF. CDR3 DNA sequence: TGCGCCAGCAGCCTAACAGGGGGCGCGAACACCGGGGAGCTGTTTTTT.